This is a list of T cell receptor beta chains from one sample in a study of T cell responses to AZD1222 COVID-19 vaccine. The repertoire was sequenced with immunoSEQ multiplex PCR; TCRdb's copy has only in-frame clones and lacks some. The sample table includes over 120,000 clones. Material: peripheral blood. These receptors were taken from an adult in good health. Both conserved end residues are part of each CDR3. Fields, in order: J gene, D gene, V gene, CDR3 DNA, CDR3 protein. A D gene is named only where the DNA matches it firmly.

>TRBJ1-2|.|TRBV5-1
TGCGCCAGCAGCTCCCCGGGCCCCCTGGAGGGCTACACCTTC
CASSSPGPLEGYTF
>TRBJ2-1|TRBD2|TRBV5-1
TGCGCCAGCAGCTCCATAGCGGGGAGCCTCTACAATGAGCAGTTCTTC
CASSSIAGSLYNEQFF
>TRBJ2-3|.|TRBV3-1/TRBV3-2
TGTGCCAGCAGCCAAGATCACCTGGTGGGCTCAGATACGCAGTATTTT
CASSQDHLVGSDTQYF
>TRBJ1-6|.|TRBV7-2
TGTGCCAGCAGCTTAGAGATGGATCCGTATAATTCACCCCTCCACTTT
CASSLEMDPYNSPLHF
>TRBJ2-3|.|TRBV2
TGTGCCAGCGGGATGGGAGATACGCAGTATTTT
CASGMGDTQYF
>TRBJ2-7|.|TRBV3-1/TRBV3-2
TGTGCCAGCAGCCAAGGGACAGTCTCCTACGAGCAGTACTTC
CASSQGTVSYEQYF
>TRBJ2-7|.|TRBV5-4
TGTGCCAGCAGCTTGGTCGGCAGGGTAGATTCCGAGCAGTACTTC
CASSLVGRVDSEQYF
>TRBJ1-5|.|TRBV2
TGTGCCAGCAGTGAGTCAGTTCCTAGCAATCAGCCCCAGCATTTT
CASSESVPSNQPQHF
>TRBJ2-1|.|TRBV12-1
TGTGCCAGCAGCTCGAACGCCGTGGGGGACAATGAGCAGTTCTTC
CASSSNAVGDNEQFF
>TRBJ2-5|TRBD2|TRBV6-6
TGTGCCAGCAGCCGACCGACTAGCGGGGGAGAGAAAAAGACCCAGTACTTC
CASSRPTSGGEKKTQYF
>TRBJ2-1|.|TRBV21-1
TGTGCCAGCAGCAATAGTAGCGGGGGACAAGGTTCCTACAATGAGCAGTTCTTC
CASSNSSGGQGSYNEQFF
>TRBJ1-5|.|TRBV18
TGTGCCAGCTCTCAGCAGGGCGATCAGCCCCAGCATTTT
CASSQQGDQPQHF
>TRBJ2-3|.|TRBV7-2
TGTGCCAGCAGTTTCTACGCGAAGCACACAGATACGCAGTATTTT
CASSFYAKHTDTQYF
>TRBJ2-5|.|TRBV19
TGTGCCAGTAGTAACCAGGGGAGAGAGACCCAGTACTTC
CASSNQGRETQYF
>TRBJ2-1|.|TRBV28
TGTGCCAGCAGTTTCGGGGTCCCATACAATGAGCAGTTCTTC
CASSFGVPYNEQFF